There are many counts of the clone carrying this TCR beta chain. This specimen comes from a study of human T cells and chemical hapten exposure. As for the study in general: There were weekly diphenylcyclopropenone doses to the scalp for patients throughout the roughly 24-week study.

Time point meaning: patch test 1, 2 weeks after DPC sensitization. Regarding treatment: therapeutic diphenylcyclopropenone sensitization with weekly scalp DPC. TCRdb re-called the RACE reads through MiXCR, storing one row per CDR3 protein. The sample shows 300,000 to 400,000 distinct CDR3 sequences, about 7% of them seen only once. Germline V gene sequence: CDR1 SGHTA, CDR2 FQGNSA. The V segment lost 0 bases and the J segment 7 bases; nucleotides outside the gene matches: 5. The CDR3 sequence is 15 residues long. The chain carries TRBV7-2 and TRBJ1-5; 8 bases match TRBD1. The sequencing here drew on whole blood, taken in connection with sensitization to the hapten diphenylcyclopropenone (DPC). The sequence derives from a young woman with alopecia areata. Some clones in this sample may be carry-over from other donors' samples. The CDR3 nucleotides are TGTGCCAGCAGCTTAGCGACAGGGGCAGGGCAGCCCCAGCATTTT. Residues: CASSLATGAGQPQHF.